What follows describes a single TCR beta chain. As originally analysed: Amplification from reference gene primers served as the basis for estimated nucleated cell counts. Clones were sequenced by immunoSEQ multiplex PCR, and TCRdb holds only the in-frame ones, with some missing. The V and J calls and clone size are taken from that table; D and trimming were inferred from the DNA. This sample has almost 40,000 clones, with approximately 85% found just once. The source of the sample is a study of blood T cell repertoires in COVID-19. For the study at large: Donors in the United States, Italy and Spain gave samples during acute or convalescent COVID-19. T cells, B-cell-depleted T cells, or PBMCs supplied cDNA or gDNA.

CDR1 is ENHRY and CDR2 is SYGVKD in the germline V gene. V shed 4 bases and J shed 2 bases, with 11 bases lying between them. The CDR3 is 14 amino acids. J is TRBJ1-1 and V is TRBV10-3; D gene unclear. Material for sequencing was peripheral blood. The receptor comes from a man aged 55 to 70 with acute or convalescent COVID-19. In DNA, the CDR3 is TGTGCCATCAGTGGTCGCAACTTAAACACTGAAGCTTTCTTT. Translated, it gives CAISGRNLNTEAFF.